This T cell receptor beta chain was sequenced during a study of T cells in Graves' hyperthyroidism and ophthalmopathy. The overall study: Peripheral blood samples were taken at initial diagnosis, prior to any treatment. General study points: Ophthalmopathy was told apart from stable hyperthyroidism by a 13 V-J model.

It was uncontrolled infection, other autoimmune disease, pregnancy or lactation that excluded patients. Source material for PBMCs was roughly 10 ml fresh peripheral blood. Germline V lookup: CDR1 MNHNS, CDR2 SASEGT. The CDR3 loop spans 11 amino acids. The V and J ends lost 8 bases and 11 bases respectively, with 15 bases between them. Amplified TCR beta CDR3 regions came from RNA transcripts. Primed by the HTBI set, a first-round RT-PCR was run on the TCR CDR3. One entry per CDR3 protein, called by TCRdb with MiXCR from the multiplex PCR reads. The sample yields some 270,000 distinct CDR3 sequences, about an eighth seen once. This clonotype showed up many times. Its antigen remains unidentified.

This clonotype was obtained from a woman under 40 with Graves' hyperthyroidism that later progressed to Graves' ophthalmopathy. The chain uses TRBV6-1 and TRBJ1-1; D is ambiguous. Material for sequencing was blood. The CDR3 DNA reads TGTGCCAGCGCCTCGGCCCGGGCCGCTTTCTTT. It specifies CASASARAAFF.